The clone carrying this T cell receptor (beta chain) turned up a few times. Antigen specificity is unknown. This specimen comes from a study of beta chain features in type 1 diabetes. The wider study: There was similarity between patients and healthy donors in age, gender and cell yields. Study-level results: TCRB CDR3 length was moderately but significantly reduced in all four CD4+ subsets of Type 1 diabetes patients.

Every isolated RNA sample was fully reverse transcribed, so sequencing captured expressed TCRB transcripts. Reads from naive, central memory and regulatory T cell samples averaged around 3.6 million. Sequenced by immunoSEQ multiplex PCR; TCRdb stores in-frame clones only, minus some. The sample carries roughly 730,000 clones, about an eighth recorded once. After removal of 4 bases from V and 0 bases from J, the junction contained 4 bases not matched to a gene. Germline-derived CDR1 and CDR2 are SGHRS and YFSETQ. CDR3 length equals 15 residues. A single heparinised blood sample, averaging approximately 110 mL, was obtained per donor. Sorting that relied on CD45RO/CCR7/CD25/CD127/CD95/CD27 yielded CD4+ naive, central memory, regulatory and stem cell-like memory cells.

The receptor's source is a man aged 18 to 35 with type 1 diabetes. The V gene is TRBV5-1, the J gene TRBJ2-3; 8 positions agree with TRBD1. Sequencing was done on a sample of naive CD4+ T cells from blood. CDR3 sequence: CASSVGTGSTDTQYF. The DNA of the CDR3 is TGCGCCAGCAGCGTCGGGACAGGCAGCACAGATACGCAGTATTTT.